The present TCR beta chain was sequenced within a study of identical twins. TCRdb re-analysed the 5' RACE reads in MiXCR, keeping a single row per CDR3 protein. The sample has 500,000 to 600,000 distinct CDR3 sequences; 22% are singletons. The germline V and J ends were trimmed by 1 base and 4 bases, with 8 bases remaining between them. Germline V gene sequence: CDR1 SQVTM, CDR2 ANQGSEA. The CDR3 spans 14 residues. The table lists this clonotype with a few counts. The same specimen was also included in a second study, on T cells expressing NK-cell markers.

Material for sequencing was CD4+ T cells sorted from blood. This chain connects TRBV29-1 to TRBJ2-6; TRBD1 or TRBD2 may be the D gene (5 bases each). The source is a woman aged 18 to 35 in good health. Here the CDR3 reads CSVEGGTGANVLTF. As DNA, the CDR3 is TGCAGCGTTGAAGGAGGGACCGGGGCCAACGTCCTGACTTTC.